The 13 T cell receptor beta chains in this list originate from one sample, sequenced in a study of T-cell reconstitution after alpha-beta-depleted transplantation in children. Preparation of the TCRbeta library was carried out with unique molecular identifiers. TCRdb re-derived calls from the PCR reads in MiXCR, one entry per CDR3 protein. Of under 20,000 distinct CDR3 sequences listed, roughly 13% are singletons. Here the sequenced sample was PBMCs, mostly from graft donor cells, taken 60 days after TCRalphabeta/CD19-depleted stem cell transplant. These receptors all come from a female patient between 2 and 15 years old who had a stem cell transplant for congenital amegakaryocytic thrombocytopenia, so the T cells may come from the graft donor.

This clonotype was observed many times. The rearrangement uses TRBV12-3 or TRBV12-4 and TRBJ2-1; TRBD2 matches at 11 bases. The V gene end was trimmed by 5 bases and the J gene end by 3 bases; junction bases not matched to a gene: 6. This CDR3 has 16 amino acids. CDR3 sequence reads: CASSNRLAGLYNEQFF. For the CDR3, the DNA is TGTGCCAGCAGTAACCGACTAGCGGGACTCTACAATGAGCAGTTCTTC.

This clonotype was picked up many times. The V gene is TRBV25-1, the J gene TRBJ1-1; D gene unclear. Trimming stripped 5 bases from V and 2 bases from J, with 9 bases between. The CDR3 has 13 amino acids. Per germline, CDR1 MGHDK and CDR2 SYGVNS. CDR3 region: CASSWGFNTEAFF. The CDR3 DNA reads TGTGCCAGCAGTTGGGGTTTTAACACTGAAGCTTTCTTT.

This clonotype is a singleton in its sample. The chain carries TRBV20-1 and TRBJ2-3; 11 bases align to TRBD2. CDR1 DFQATT and CDR2 SNEGSKA come from the germline V gene (reference sequence). Trimming took 0 bases from V and 4 from J; bases not matched to a gene: 6. The CDR3 contains 16 residues. In DNA, the CDR3 is TGCAGTGCTAGAGATCCGACTAGCGGGATGGCAGATACGCAGTATTTT. This sequence encodes CSARDPTSGMADTQYF.

This clonotype was recorded many times. The chain is built from TRBV7-7 and TRBJ2-7, with unresolved D. V gave up 5 bases and J gave up 6 bases, with 14 bases separating them. CDR1 SSHAT and CDR2 FNYEAQ come from the germline V gene (reference sequence). This CDR3 comprises 13 residues. The CDR3 region is CASSGRPSGEQYF. The CDR3 nucleotides read TGTGCCAGCAGCGGCCGTCCCTCCGGCGAGCAGTACTTC. The full variable domain, completed using reference TRBV7-7 and TRBJ2-7, is GAGVSQSPRYKVTKRGQDVTLRCDPISSHATLYWYQQALGQGPEFLTYFNYEAQPDKSGLPSDRFSAERPEGSISTLTIQRTEQRDSAMYRCASSGRPSGEQYFGPGTRLTVT.

This clonotype came up many times. The chain is built from TRBV20-1 and TRBJ1-1; a possible D gene is TRBD1 (5 bases). CDR1 is DFQATT, CDR2 SNEGSKA, per germline (reference sequence). This CDR3 spans 11 amino acids. Deletions cut 7 bases from V and 5 bases from J, with 11 bases between. CDR3 bases: TGCAGTGGGGACCTCGGGACTGAAGCTTTCTTT. Translating it yields CSGDLGTEAFF.

This clonotype has a count of ten or more. The chain has TRBV20-1 and TRBJ1-4; D perhaps matches TRBD1 (6 bases). The CDR3 has 15 residues. The germline V and J ends were trimmed by 0 bases and 8 bases, with 16 bases remaining between them. Germline CDR1 reads DFQATT; CDR2 reads SNEGSKA (reference sequence). The CDR3 spells CSARDDRGLGEKLFF. CDR3 nucleotides: TGCAGTGCTAGAGATGATCGGGGGCTGGGGGAAAAACTGTTTTTT.

This clonotype was counted ten times or more. The rearrangement uses TRBV20-1 and TRBJ2-1, with TRBD2 identical over 9 bases. This CDR3 is built from 16 residues. Germline assignment: CDR1 DFQATT and CDR2 SNEGSKA (reference sequence). V shed 3 bases, J shed 8 bases, and the junction held 14 bases outside the gene matches. The CDR3 is CSARQPGRLAGYEQFF. The DNA for the CDR3 is TGCAGTGCTAGGCAACCCGGTCGGCTAGCGGGGTATGAGCAGTTCTTC.

The V and J genes are TRBV29-1 and TRBJ2-6; D unclear. Germline CDR1 is SQVTM and CDR2 is ANQGSEA. V lost 4 bases to trimming and J lost 2 bases, with 15 bases between them. The CDR3 totals 16 residues. The DNA for the CDR3 is TGCAGCGTTGTAGGTGACGGACGAACTGGGGCCAACGTCCTGACTTTC. Residues: CSVVGDGRTGANVLTF.

This clonotype was recorded at least ten times. The chain uses TRBV7-2 and TRBJ1-2; D perhaps matches TRBD1 (6 bases). The CDR3 covers 13 residues. Trimming shortened V by 5 bases and J by 4 bases, and 11 bases separated the two germline ends. CDR1 SGHTA and CDR2 FQGNSA come from the germline V gene. The CDR3 bases are TGTGCCAGCAGCGTCGGACAGCTCTATGGCTACACCTTC. This encodes CASSVGQLYGYTF.

The V gene is TRBV29-1, the J gene TRBJ2-7; TRBD1 agrees at 7 bases. The CDR3 extends over 12 amino acids. With V trimmed by 4 bases and J by 2 bases, 2 bases remained unmatched. Germline loops: CDR1 SQVTM, CDR2 ANQGSEA. The CDR3 is CSVGDSTYEQYF. The CDR3, as DNA: TGCAGCGTTGGGGACAGTACCTACGAGCAGTACTTC.

This clonotype was detected ten times or more. The rearrangement joins TRBV5-1 to TRBJ2-1, with unresolved D. Germline values: CDR1 SGHRS, CDR2 YFSETQ. The CDR3 has 16 amino acids. V lost 0 bases and J lost 0, with 10 bases in between. CDR3 region: CASSLAVLPSYNEQFF. The DNA of the CDR3 is TGCGCCAGCAGCTTGGCGGTTTTACCCTCCTACAATGAGCAGTTCTTC. The variable domain in full, completed from reference TRBV5-1 and TRBJ2-1, reads KAGVTQTPRYLIKTRGQQVTLSCSPISGHRSVSWYQQTPGQGLQFLFEYFSETQRNKGNFPGRFSGRQFSNSRSEMNVSTLELGDSALYLCASSLAVLPSYNEQFFGPGTRLTVL.

This clonotype occurred many times. V usage is TRBV24-1 and J usage is TRBJ2-3, with no clear D. From germline, CDR1 is KGHDR and CDR2 SFDVKD. The V end lost 5 bases, the J end lost 2 bases, and 10 bases lay between the germline ends. The CDR3 is made up of 14 amino acids. CDR3 DNA: TGTGCCACCAGTGCCTTACGCGTCACAGATACGCAGTATTTT. It yields the protein CATSALRVTDTQYF.

This clonotype showed up many times. The CDR3 spells CAISESTSGLKYEQYF. DNA of the CDR3: TGTGCCATCAGTGAGTCGACTAGCGGGCTCAAGTACGAGCAGTACTTC. The J gene is TRBJ2-7, the V gene TRBV10-3; 10 bases map to TRBD2. Per the germline V gene, CDR1 is ENHRY and CDR2 is SYGVKD. This CDR3 comprises 16 residues. J gave up 4 bases and V 0 bases, and 6 bases lay outside the gene matches.